The TCR beta chain described here comes from a study of T cell responses to AZD1222 COVID-19 vaccine. Samples with a second dose at about 4 or about 12 weeks were pooled together. The table came from immunoSEQ multiplex PCR; TCRdb's copy has only in-frame clones and leaves some out. The table includes about 170,000 clones, roughly 89% detected once. Germline V gene lookup returns CDR1 SGDLS and CDR2 YYNGEE. J was trimmed by 4 bases and V by 3 bases; bases with no gene match: 3. The CDR3 runs to 13 residues. A remark on this clone: The antigen is unknown.

Study-wide points: There were mostly white British donors and more females than males, and clonal diversity was possibly underestimated. Along spike, vaccine-associated CD4 TCRs were found throughout, with dominance at 160-218 and 743-854.

The V and J genes are TRBV9 and TRBJ1-2; 7 nucleotides line up with TRBD1. This sample comprised peripheral blood, obtained 28 days after the second AZD1222 dose. The source is an adult who received the AZD1222 COVID-19 vaccine. The DNA for the CDR3 is TGTGCCAGCAGCGGACAGGGTGTCTATGGCTACACCTTC. Translation: CASSGQGVYGYTF.